What follows describes a single T cell receptor (beta chain). Antigen specificity is unknown. This specimen belongs to a study of radiotherapy plus CTLA-4 blockade in lung cancer. Study-level points and caveats: Once radiotherapy plus ipilimumab had been given, TCR clones derived from tumor expanded in blood. Reported findings show early blood T cell clone dynamics, with interferon-beta, best predicted response.

Ipilimumab CTLA-4 blockade and focal radiation were given to patients with chemo-refractory metastatic non-small-cell lung cancer. The repertoire was sequenced with immunoSEQ multiplex PCR; TCRdb's copy has only in-frame clones and lacks some. The sample holds 70,000 to 90,000 clones, about 79% seen once. The TCR was taken from a human donor with non-small cell lung cancer whose response to radiotherapy plus ipilimumab could not be evaluated. Some clones in this sample may be carry-over from other donors' samples. Here the sequenced sample was peripheral blood, taken from a patient treated with radiotherapy plus ipilimumab.

CDR3 DNA sequence: TGTGCCAGCAGTGGAGACAGGGACACTGAAGCTTTCTTT. It yields the protein CASSGDRDTEAFF. V and J are TRBV6-6 and TRBJ1-1, with 7 bases aligning to TRBD1. Germline assignment: CDR1 MNHNY and CDR2 SVGAGI (reference sequence). The V and J ends lost 5 bases and 3 bases, in that order; junction bases with no gene match: 3. The CDR3 contains 13 residues.